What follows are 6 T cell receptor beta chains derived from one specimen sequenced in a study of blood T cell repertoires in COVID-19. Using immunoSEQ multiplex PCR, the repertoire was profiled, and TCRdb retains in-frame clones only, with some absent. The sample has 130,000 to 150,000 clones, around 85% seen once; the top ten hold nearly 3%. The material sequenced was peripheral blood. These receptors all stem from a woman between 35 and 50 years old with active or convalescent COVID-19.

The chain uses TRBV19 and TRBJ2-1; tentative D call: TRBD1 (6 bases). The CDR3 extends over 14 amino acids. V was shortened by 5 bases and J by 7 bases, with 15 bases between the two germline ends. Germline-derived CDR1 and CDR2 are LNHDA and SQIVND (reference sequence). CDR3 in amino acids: CASSGRGIWNEQFF. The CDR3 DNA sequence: TGTGCCAGTAGTGGTAGGGGGATCTGGAATGAGCAGTTCTTC.

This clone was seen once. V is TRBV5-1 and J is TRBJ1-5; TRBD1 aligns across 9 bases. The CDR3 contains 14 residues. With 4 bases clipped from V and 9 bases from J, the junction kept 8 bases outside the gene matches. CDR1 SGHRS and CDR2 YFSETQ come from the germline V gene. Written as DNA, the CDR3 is TGCGCCAGCAGCGCGGGACAGGGAGAGGGGCCCCAGCATTTT. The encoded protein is CASSAGQGEGPQHF.

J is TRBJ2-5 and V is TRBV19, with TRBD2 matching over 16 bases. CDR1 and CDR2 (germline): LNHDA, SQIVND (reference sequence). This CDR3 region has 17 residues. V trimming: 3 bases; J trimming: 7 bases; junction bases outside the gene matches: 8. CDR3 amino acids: CASSMGLAGGAAGTQYF. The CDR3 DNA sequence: TGTGCCAGTAGTATGGGACTAGCGGGAGGGGCAGCCGGGACCCAGTACTTC.

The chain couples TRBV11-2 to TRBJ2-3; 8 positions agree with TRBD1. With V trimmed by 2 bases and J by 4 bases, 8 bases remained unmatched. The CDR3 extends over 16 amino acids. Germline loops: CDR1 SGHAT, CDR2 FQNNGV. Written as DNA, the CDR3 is TGTGCCAGCAGCTTATCATCAGGGGGCTGGGCAGATACGCAGTATTTT. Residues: CASSLSSGGWADTQYF.

The CDR3 loop is CASSLGGGAGQPQHF. The CDR3 coding sequence is TGTGCCAGCAGCCTAGGTGGGGGGGCGGGTCAGCCCCAGCATTTT. The J gene is TRBJ1-5, the V gene TRBV14; TRBD1 might be the D (6 bases). This CDR3 comprises 15 residues. Germline-derived CDR1 and CDR2 are SGHDN and FVKESK. Trimming shortened V by 4 bases and J by 6 bases, and 16 bases separated the two germline ends.

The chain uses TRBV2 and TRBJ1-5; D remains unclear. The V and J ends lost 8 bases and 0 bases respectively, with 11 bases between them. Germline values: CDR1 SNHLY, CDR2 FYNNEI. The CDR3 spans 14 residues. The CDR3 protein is CASSGGDSNQPQHF. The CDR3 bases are TGTGCCAGCTCTGGCGGGGATAGCAATCAGCCCCAGCATTTT. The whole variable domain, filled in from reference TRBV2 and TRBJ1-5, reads EPEVTQTPSHQVTQMGQEVILRCVPISNHLYFYWYRQILGQKVEFLVSFYNNEISEKSEIFDDQFSVERPDGSNFTLKIRSTKLEDSAMYFCASSGGDSNQPQHFGDGTRLSIL.